This T cell receptor beta chain was identified in a study of T cells in Graves' hyperthyroidism and ophthalmopathy. Study-wide results and limits: Blood also showed most of the thyroid clonotypes that were expanded above 0.001. For ophthalmopathy, model prediction preceded onset by a median 6.5 months.

Regions amplified from RNA transcripts were the TCR beta CDR3 regions. The primer set for the first-round RT-PCR of the TCR CDR3 was HTBI. TCRdb fed the multiplex PCR reads into MiXCR, producing one record per CDR3 protein. The data show some 570,000 distinct CDR3 sequences, 17% seen once. CDR1 SGHVS and CDR2 FNYEAQ come from the germline V gene. The ends were cut back, 4 bases at V and 2 bases at J, with 15 bases in the middle. The CDR3 consists of 15 residues. This clonotype came up many times. The target antigen is unknown. The diagnoses drew upon clinical symptoms, serum thyroxine and TRAb, thyroid ultrasound and orbital computed tomography.

This clonotype originated in a woman aged 18 to 35 with Graves' ophthalmopathy. V usage is TRBV7-6 and J usage is TRBJ2-7, with D possibly TRBD1 on 6 matching bases. Sequencing was carried out using blood. CDR3 region: CASSSKSPGAYEQYF. The CDR3 bases are TGTGCCAGCAGCTCGAAGTCCCCAGGGGCCTACGAGCAGTACTTC.